One and the same sample provided the 25 T cell receptor beta chains below, sequenced in a study of tumor-infiltrating lymphocytes in oesophageal squamous cell carcinoma. One entry per CDR3 protein, called by TCRdb with MiXCR from the PCR reads. The data contain over 15,000 distinct CDR3 sequences, around 41% of them singletons. Sequences were obtained from normal esophageal tissue next to the tumor. These receptors were taken from a female donor with esophageal squamous cell carcinoma.

This clonotype was recorded at least ten times. The chain carries TRBV7-2 and TRBJ2-5; no definite D call. The germline gives CDR1 SGHTA, CDR2 FQGNSA. The V and J ends lost 1 base and 4 bases respectively, with 7 bases between them. The CDR3 has 13 amino acids. The CDR3 bases are TGTGCCAGCAGCTTAGGGGTCGGAGAGACCCAGTACTTC. It yields the protein CASSLGVGETQYF.

The chain couples TRBV11-2 to TRBJ1-2; perhaps TRBD1 as D (6 bases). With 0 bases removed from V and 8 bases from J, the gap between germline ends came to 16 bases. Looked up from germline, CDR1 is SGHAT and CDR2 is FQNNGV. This CDR3 has 15 residues. This CDR3 is CASSLDPGTSWGYTF. CDR3 nucleotides: TGTGCCAGCAGCTTAGATCCTGGGACATCTTGGGGCTACACCTTC.

This clonotype was found many times. One base away lies a much larger clone, so this may be a sequencing read error. This rearrangement joins TRBV6-1 to TRBJ2-4, with a possible D match to TRBD1 (6 bases). Looked up from germline, CDR1 is MNHNS and CDR2 is SASEGT. V was clipped by 6 bases and J by 13 bases, with 19 bases between them. The CDR3 length is 13 residues. CDR3 region: CASRTTGFNEQYF. Written as DNA, the CDR3 is TGTGCCAGCAGAACCACAGGGTTCAATGAGCAGTACTTC.

This clonotype has a handful of counts. The genes are TRBV11-2 and TRBJ2-1; 7 bases agree with TRBD2. The ends lost 1 base at V and 1 base at J; junction bases unmatched: 4. The CDR3 runs 16 residues. CDR1 and CDR2 from the germline V gene are SGHAT and FQNNGV. CDR3 region: CASSLVAGVSYNEQFF. The CDR3, as DNA: TGTGCCAGCAGCTTAGTTGCGGGAGTTTCCTACAATGAGCAGTTCTTC. Supplemented by reference TRBV11-2 and TRBJ2-1, the full variable domain reads EAGVAQSPRYKIIEKRQSVAFWCNPISGHATLYWYQQILGQGPKLLIQFQNNGVVDDSQLPKDRFSAERLKGVDSTLKIQPAKLEDSAVYLCASSLVAGVSYNEQFFGPGTRLTVL.

This clonotype was counted once. The genes are TRBV7-2 and TRBJ2-1, with D tentatively TRBD1 (6 bases). The CDR3 covers 14 residues. Germline V gene data show CDR1 as SGHTA and CDR2 as FQGNSA. The ends were cut back, 3 bases at V and 10 bases at J, with 16 bases in the middle. The CDR3 reads CASSFVPGVYEQFF. For the CDR3, the DNA is TGTGCCAGCAGCTTTGTGCCAGGGGTCTACGAGCAGTTCTTC.

This clonotype came up many times. In DNA, the CDR3 is TGTGCCAGCAGTGACCGGACAGGGTCCCGATCTAACTATGGCTACACCTTC. Its translation is CASSDRTGSRSNYGYTF. The chain employs TRBV6-1 and TRBJ1-2; 8 positions agree with TRBD1. CDR3 size: 17 residues. V shed 3 bases and J 0 bases; nucleotides not matched to a gene: 9. The germline gives CDR1 MNHNS, CDR2 SASEGT.

Only one count was recorded for this clonotype. No conserved phenylalanine or tryptophan ends this CDR3, so it is likely a read error. The DNA is left out, because the CDR3 cannot be placed on it with certainty; the CDR3 is given as TCRdb lists it. The chain has TRBV11-2 and TRBJ2-6; the table's D call TRBD1 went unverified against the DNA. The CDR3 length equals 8 residues, ends included. Per germline, CDR1 SGHAT and CDR2 FQNNGV. The CDR3 region is CASSFLPG.

The chain carries TRBV11-2 and TRBJ2-5; TRBD1 is a possible D gene (6 bases). The CDR3 totals 13 residues. Per germline, CDR1 SGHAT and CDR2 FQNNGV. Trimming stripped 5 bases from V and 2 bases from J, with 9 bases between. The DNA of the CDR3 is TGTGCCAGCAGCCTACAGGGACAAGAGACCCAGTACTTC. Protein sequence: CASSLQGQETQYF.

The V and J genes are TRBV5-4 and TRBJ2-3; 7 positions match TRBD1. The tail of the sequence fits TRBJ1-1 better, so the J call may be wrong. This CDR3 is 14 amino acids long. Germline assignment: CDR1 SGHNT and CDR2 YYREEE (reference sequence). The DNA for the CDR3 is TGTGCCAGCAGCTTGAGGGGGCTTGACACTGAAGCTTTCTTT. Encoded protein: CASSLRGLDTEAFF.

Within the sample, this clonotype is medium-sized. V usage is TRBV5-1 and J usage is TRBJ2-7, with D maybe TRBD2 (6 bases). Germline loops: CDR1 SGHRS, CDR2 YFSETQ. Trimming shortened V by 2 bases and J by 3 bases, and 18 bases separated the two germline ends. This CDR3 has 16 residues. The CDR3 region is CASSLGPPWRDYEQYF. CDR3 bases: TGCGCCAGCAGCTTAGGACCGCCCTGGAGGGACTACGAGCAGTACTTC.

Concerning this clonotype itself: The CDR3 carries no conserved terminal phenylalanine or tryptophan, so it likely arises from a read error. Because the CDR3's place on the DNA is in doubt, the DNA is left out and the CDR3 is given as listed by TCRdb. The CDR3 is CASSSLGGGYGYTFGS. The chain carries TRBV27 and TRBJ2-1; the DNA was not compared with TRBD1, the D call given in the table. The CDR3 comprises 16 residues, both ends counted. Germline V gene sequence: CDR1 MNHEY, CDR2 SMNVEV (reference sequence).

V usage is TRBV7-2 and J usage is TRBJ2-5; weak D call: TRBD1 (6 bases). V dropped 3 bases and J dropped 7 bases, with 15 bases sitting between them. Germline V gene data show CDR1 as SGHTA and CDR2 as FQGNSA. The length of the CDR3 is 14 residues. The CDR3 region has the DNA TGTGCCAGCAGCTTGAGGGGGTATCCGGGGACCCAGTACTTC. Its translation is CASSLRGYPGTQYF.

This clonotype was recorded many times. This sequence joins TRBV5-1 and TRBJ1-2; the D is unclear. Germline CDR1 and CDR2: SGHRS and YFSETQ. The CDR3 consists of 13 residues. The germline V and J ends were trimmed by 0 bases and 3 bases, with 6 bases remaining between them. The CDR3, as DNA: TGCGCCAGCAGCTTGGACAGCTACTATGGCTACACCTTC. It codes for CASSLDSYYGYTF.

V gene TRBV27 combines with J gene TRBJ2-6, with D maybe TRBD1 (6 bases). Trimming removed 6 bases from V and 0 bases from J, with 12 bases in between. This CDR3 comprises 16 residues. Germline lookup yields CDR1 MNHEY and CDR2 SMNVEV (reference sequence). The CDR3 loop is CASRTSRGSGANVLTF. Written as DNA, the CDR3 is TGTGCCAGCAGGACCTCCAGGGGCTCTGGGGCCAACGTCCTGACTTTC.

This clonotype was seen more than once but under ten times. The CDR3 does not close with the conserved phenylalanine or tryptophan, likely indicating a read error. Because the CDR3's place on the DNA is in doubt, the DNA is left out and the CDR3 is given as listed by TCRdb. The J gene is TRBJ2-7, the V gene TRBV12-3 or TRBV12-4; no DNA check was done on the table's D call, TRBD2. The CDR3 adds up to 10 amino acids, both ends counted. CDR3 sequence: CASSLRAPTS.

As regards this clonotype: One end of the junction varies from germline; a read error may be responsible. The chain employs TRBV12-3 or TRBV12-4 and TRBJ2-1, with 7 bases fitting TRBD1. This CDR3 comprises 13 residues. The CDR3 region is CACRDSINSPLHF. The CDR3 bases are TGTGCCTGCCGGGACAGCATTAATTCACCCCTCCACTTC.

This clonotype was picked up many times. V usage is TRBV5-1 and J usage is TRBJ2-5, with a possible D match to TRBD2 (6 bases). Germline V lookup: CDR1 SGHRS, CDR2 YFSETQ. CDR3 size: 16 residues. V was trimmed by 0 bases and J by 5 bases, leaving 17 bases between them. CDR3 sequence reads: CASSLADSGSWETQYF. CDR3 DNA: TGCGCCAGCAGCTTGGCCGATTCCGGGAGCTGGGAGACCCAGTACTTC.

This clonotype was counted many times. The CDR3 protein is CASSYDRDGYTF. The CDR3 DNA sequence: TGTGCCAGCAGTTACGATCGGGATGGCTACACCTTC. The V and J genes are TRBV6-2 or TRBV6-3 and TRBJ1-2; D gene unclear. V shed 2 bases and J shed 6 bases, with 7 bases lying between them. Germline V CDR1 and CDR2: MNHEY, SVGEGT. CDR3 length equals 12 residues.

The rearrangement uses TRBV7-6 and TRBJ2-1, with D unresolved. V was trimmed by 4 bases and J by 7 bases, leaving 5 bases between them. The germline V gene encodes CDR1 SGHVS and CDR2 FNYEAQ. This CDR3 has 11 amino acids. CDR3 in DNA: TGTGCCAGCAGCTCCGCTAATGAGCAGTTCTTC. This codes for CASSSANEQFF. The full variable domain, completed using reference TRBV7-6 and TRBJ2-1, is GAGVSQSPRYKVTKRGQDVALRCDPISGHVSLYWYRQALGQGPEFLTYFNYEAQQDKSGLPNDRFSAERPEGSISTLTIQRTEQRDSAMYRCASSSANEQFFGPGTRLTVL.

The chain couples TRBV27 to TRBJ2-3; 12 bases match TRBD2. J was trimmed by 14 bases and V by 3 bases; bases with no gene match: 21. This CDR3 has 18 amino acids. CDR1 is MNHEY and CDR2 is SMNVEV in the germline V gene (reference sequence). The CDR3 sequence: CASSFKTSGRGNTGELYF. CDR3 nucleotides: TGTGCCAGCAGTTTTAAGACTAGCGGGAGAGGGAACACCGGGGAGCTGTATTTT.

The chain has TRBV2 and TRBJ2-1, with D unclear. The J call may be in error: the DNA end matches TRBJ2-5 better. The germline V gene encodes CDR1 SNHLY and CDR2 FYNNEI. The CDR3 contains 15 residues. This chain's CDR3 is CASNENARTQETQYF. In DNA form, the CDR3 reads TGTGCCAGCAATGAGAATGCTCGAACCCAAGAGACCCAGTACTTC.

In DNA, the CDR3 is TGTGCCAGCAGCTTAAGGTCAACTCCAGGCACAGATACGCAGTATTTT. Its protein product is CASSLRSTPGTDTQYF. The chain uses TRBV7-3 and TRBJ2-3; D call uncertain. This CDR3 contains 16 residues. The V gene lost 1 base and the J gene lost 1 base, with 12 bases spanning the gap. From germline, CDR1 is SGHTA and CDR2 FQGTGA.

In its sample, this clonotype was seen many times. This sequence joins TRBV19 and TRBJ2-1; 11 bases map to TRBD1. From germline, CDR1 is LNHDA and CDR2 SQIVND (reference sequence). The CDR3 runs 15 residues. V lost 4 bases and J lost 2; bases outside the gene matches: 1. CDR3 in DNA: TGTGCCAGTAGTACGGACAGGGGGCCCTACAATGAGCAGTTCTTC. Translation gives CASSTDRGPYNEQFF.

This clonotype has only a few counts. The chain has TRBV7-2 and TRBJ2-6; D is undetermined. The CDR3 runs to 14 residues. Germline CDR1 SGHTA, CDR2 FQGNSA. Trimming shortened V by 5 bases and J by 0 bases, and 5 bases separated the two germline ends. As DNA, the CDR3 is TGTGCCAGCAGCCGAAACTCTGGGGCCAACGTCCTGACTTTC. This gives the protein CASSRNSGANVLTF.

A few counts support this clonotype. The gene calls are TRBV7-2 and TRBJ2-5; no firm D call. TRBJ2-1 explains the end of the DNA better; the J call may be wrong. The length of the CDR3 is 15 residues. The germline gives CDR1 SGHTA, CDR2 FQGNSA. CDR3 amino acids: CASSLDASSYNEQFF. In DNA, the CDR3 is TGTGCCAGCAGCTTAGACGCGAGCTCCTACAATGAGCAGTTCTTC.